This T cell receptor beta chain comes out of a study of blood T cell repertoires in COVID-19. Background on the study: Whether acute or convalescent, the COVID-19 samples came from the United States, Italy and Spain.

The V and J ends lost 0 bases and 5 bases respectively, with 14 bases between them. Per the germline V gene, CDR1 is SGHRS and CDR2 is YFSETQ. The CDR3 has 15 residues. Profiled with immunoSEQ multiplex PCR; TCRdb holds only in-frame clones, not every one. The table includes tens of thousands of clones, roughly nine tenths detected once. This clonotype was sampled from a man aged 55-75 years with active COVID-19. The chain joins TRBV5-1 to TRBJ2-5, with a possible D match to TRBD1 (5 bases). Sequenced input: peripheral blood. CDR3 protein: CASSLDGALRETQYF. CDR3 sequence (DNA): TGCGCCAGCAGCTTGGATGGGGCCCTGAGGGAGACCCAGTACTTC.